This T cell receptor (beta chain) was recovered during a study of radiotherapy plus CTLA-4 blockade in lung cancer. Germline V lookup: CDR1 LNHDA, CDR2 SQIVND (reference sequence). J lost 4 bases, V lost 2 bases, and 3 bases had no gene match. There are 16 residues in the CDR3. Data came from immunoSEQ multiplex PCR; TCRdb stores just in-frame clones and leaves some out. The sample consists of more than 95,000 clones, approximately 75% of them appearing once. The TCR sequence derives from a human donor with non-small cell lung cancer who had a partial response to radiotherapy plus ipilimumab. Some clones in this sample may be carry-over from other donors' samples. V is TRBV19 and J is TRBJ2-2, with TRBD2 matching over 11 bases. The sample in question was peripheral blood, obtained from a patient treated with radiotherapy plus ipilimumab. The CDR3 protein is CASSILAGGPTGELFF. The CDR3 region has the DNA TGTGCCAGTAGTATACTAGCGGGGGGTCCCACCGGGGAGCTGTTTTTT.